This T cell receptor (beta chain) was found in a study of blood T cell repertoires in COVID-19. Study as a whole: Sources were T cells, B-cell-depleted T cells, or PBMCs; the material itself was cDNA or gDNA.

In the authors' methods: Reference gene primer amplification gave nucleated cell count estimates. Clones were read by immunoSEQ multiplex PCR, and TCRdb kept only the in-frame ones, dropping some. That table gives V, J and clone size, and the DNA gave D and trimming. The sample shows some 120,000 clones, 90% of them seen only once. Germline loops: CDR1 MNHEY, CDR2 SVGAGI. CDR3 size: 14 residues. The V and J ends lost 7 bases and 4 bases respectively, with 14 bases between them. The chain employs TRBV6-5 and TRBJ1-5; D not certain. The origin of this receptor is a man over 45 with active COVID-19. What was sequenced was peripheral blood. CDR3 amino acids: CASTREPKNQPQHF. The CDR3 nucleotides read TGTGCCAGCACGAGAGAACCTAAGAATCAGCCCCAGCATTTT.